Following are 24 T cell receptor beta chains from one sample sequenced in a study of CD8+CD57+ T cells in acquired aplastic anemia listed by TCRdb under 2018. Flow cytometry had shown CD8+CD57+ cell expansion in the patients selected for sequencing. Instrument used: Illumina HiSeq 2000. Genomic DNA served as template for TCR beta VDJ combination and CDR3 sequence profiling. The public reads were reanalyzed by TCRdb: fastp trimming at Q25, MiXCR alignment, in-frame beta chains only. Each entry is one CDR3 protein sequence, shown with its most common DNA and genes. In this sample the table shows roughly 290,000 distinct CDR3 sequences, 50% to 65% of which occur a single time. Jointly, the top ten make up around 1.3% of the sample. The sequenced material came from sorted CD4+, CD8+, or CD8+CD57+ T cells (not recorded which) from PBMCs. These TCRs come from a human donor with aplastic anemia.

At least ten counts were recorded for this clonotype. This chain joins TRBV15 and TRBJ1-5, with TRBD1 matching over 7 bases. The trim removed 3 bases at V and 7 bases at J, leaving 6 bases unmatched. This CDR3 has 14 amino acids. Germline assignment: CDR1 LNHNV and CDR2 YYDKDF (reference sequence). The DNA of the CDR3 is TGTGCCACCAGCAGCAAAAGGGGGCTCCAGCCCCAGCATTTT. Translated, it gives CATSSKRGLQPQHF.

The chain combines TRBV7-9 with TRBJ2-7; 10 nucleotides agree with TRBD1. This CDR3 comprises 15 residues. Losses at the gene ends were 5 bases for V and 2 bases for J; bases not matched to a gene: 6. Germline-derived CDR1 and CDR2 are SEHNR and FQNEAQ (reference sequence). The CDR3 sequence: CASSLGTGVAYEQYF. The CDR3, as DNA: TGTGCCAGCAGCCTCGGGACAGGGGTGGCCTACGAGCAGTACTTC.

The genes are TRBV24-1 and TRBJ1-6; D gene ambiguous. The CDR3 sequence is 11 residues long. Trimming took 7 bases from V and 8 from J, leaving 5 bases between them. The germline V gene encodes CDR1 KGHDR and CDR2 SFDVKD. CDR3 in amino acids: CATRLYSPLHF. The CDR3 nucleotides read TGTGCCACCAGACTGTATTCACCCCTCCACTTT.

About this clonotype: A read error may produce the germline difference seen at one junction end. The V and J genes are TRBV6-1 and TRBJ2-2; 10 nucleotides line up with TRBD2. The CDR3 consists of 16 residues. The V gene's germline CDR1 is MNHNS and CDR2 SASEGT. The CDR3 reads CAGSPLAGGNTGELFF. The CDR3 region has the DNA TGTGCCGGCAGCCCCTTAGCGGGAGGGAACACCGGGGAGCTGTTTTTT.

The chain has TRBV15 and TRBJ2-2, with D possibly TRBD2 on 5 matching bases. The ends were cut back, 3 bases at V and 5 bases at J, with 16 bases in the middle. The germline V gene encodes CDR1 LNHNV and CDR2 YYDKDF (reference sequence). CDR3 length: 16 amino acids. Here the CDR3 DNA reads TGTGCCACCAGCAGCCCCGGGGATCCCTGGACCGGGGAGCTGTTTTTT. It specifies CATSSPGDPWTGELFF.

Concerning this clonotype itself: Compared with germline, one end of the junction differs, possibly owing to a read error. This chain links TRBV6-4 with TRBJ2-3; D unresolved. This CDR3 is built from 15 residues. Germline CDR1 MRHNA, CDR2 SNTAGT. CDR3 DNA sequence: TGTGCCATCAGTGAGTTGGGGTCCGGTCAAGATACGCAGTATTTT. It codes for CAISELGSGQDTQYF.

This clonotype turned up a few times. The V call is TRBV7-8, the J call TRBJ1-6; D uncertain. The ends were cut back, 1 base at V and 7 bases at J, with 5 bases in the middle. Germline V CDR1 and CDR2: SGHVS, FQNEAQ. The length of the CDR3 is 13 residues. CDR3 bases: TGTGCCAGCAGCTTAGTTGAGAATTCACCCCTCCACTTT. Translated, it gives CASSLVENSPLHF. The entire variable domain, with the rest obtained from reference TRBV7-8 and TRBJ1-6, is as follows: GAGVSQSPRYKVAKRGQDVALRCDPISGHVSLFWYQQALGQGPEFLTYFQNEAQLDKSGLPSDRFFAERPEGSVSTLKIQRTQQEDSAVYLCASSLVENSPLHFGNGTRLTVT.

The chain carries TRBV10-3 and TRBJ1-3; D is unclear. The V and J ends lost 6 bases and 4 bases respectively, with 7 bases between them. Germline lookup yields CDR1 ENHRY and CDR2 SYGVKD. This CDR3 spans 12 amino acids. In DNA form, the CDR3 reads TGTGCCATCAGACTATCGGGAAACACCATATATTTT. Translating gives CAIRLSGNTIYF.

This chain joins TRBV10-3 and TRBJ1-1; D remains unclear. There are 14 residues in the CDR3. V was clipped by 1 base and J by 1 base, with 7 bases between them. Germline V gives CDR1 ENHRY, CDR2 SYGVKD. CDR3 bases: TGTGCCATCAGTGAGTTGAGTTCGAACACTGAAGCTTTCTTT. Its translation: CAISELSSNTEAFF.

In this sample, this clonotype turned up many times. This chain connects TRBV6-6 to TRBJ2-7, with D perhaps TRBD2 (5 bases). The CDR3 loop spans 15 amino acids. Germline V gives CDR1 MNHNY, CDR2 SVGAGI (reference sequence). Trimming shortened V by 0 bases and J by 4 bases, and 13 bases separated the two germline ends. The CDR3 coding sequence is TGTGCCAGCAGTTACTCCTCGGGGATCCAATACGAGCAGTACTTC. Translated: CASSYSSGIQYEQYF.

Many counts were recorded for this clonotype. The rearrangement links TRBV10-3 to TRBJ2-3; D not certain. The CDR3 runs 12 residues. Looked up from germline, CDR1 is ENHRY and CDR2 is SYGVKD. Trimming took 0 bases from V and 6 from J, leaving 4 bases between them. CDR3 DNA: TGTGCCATCAGTGAGTCGCGGGATACGCAGTATTTT. It encodes CAISESRDTQYF.

This clonotype occurred a few times. CDR3 DNA: TGCAGCGTTGAAGGTCCCCTGTCGGCACGGCCTTCCTACGAGCAGTACTTC. Translation: CSVEGPLSARPSYEQYF. V gene TRBV29-1 combines with J gene TRBJ2-7; D is unresolved. This CDR3 has 17 residues. Germline V lookup: CDR1 SQVTM, CDR2 ANQGSEA. Trimming pared 1 base from V and 1 base from J, leaving 20 bases between.

This clonotype was detected only once. This chain connects TRBV15 to TRBJ2-7; 7 nucleotides agree with TRBD2. The junction had 12 bases not matched to a gene; V was cut back by 3 bases and J by 4 bases. This CDR3 comprises 16 residues. Germline V CDR1 and CDR2: LNHNV, YYDKDF (reference sequence). CDR3 nucleotides: TGTGCCACCAGCAGGACAACGGGAGGCAGTCTGTACGAGCAGTACTTC. This gives the protein CATSRTTGGSLYEQYF.

CDR3 region: CASGLTDMNTEAFF. CDR3 nucleotide sequence: TGTGCTAGTGGTTTGACGGATATGAACACTGAAGCTTTCTTT. J is TRBJ1-1 and V is TRBV12-3 or TRBV12-4; D unresolved. The CDR3 contains 14 residues.

The sample holds a few counts of this clonotype. The CDR3: CSVPGPRPTYEQYF. The CDR3 nucleotides are TGCAGCGTCCCGGGACCTCGGCCTACCTACGAGCAGTACTTC. The V gene is TRBV29-1, the J gene TRBJ2-7; D may match TRBD1 or TRBD2 (5 bases each). The CDR3 consists of 14 residues. Germline CDR1 is SQVTM and CDR2 is ANQGSEA. Between the trimmed V and J ends, which lost 6 bases and 2 bases, there was a span of 17 bases.

The CDR3 loop is CSANRQGHRRTEAFF. The CDR3 DNA follows: TGCAGTGCTAATCGCCAGGGACATCGCCGAACTGAAGCTTTCTTT. J is TRBJ1-1 and V is TRBV20-1; the D gene is possibly TRBD1 (6 bases). CDR3 size: 15 residues. In germline, CDR1 is DFQATT, CDR2 SNEGSKA (reference sequence). V was trimmed by 4 bases and J by 5 bases, leaving 20 bases between them.

The V call is TRBV6-2 or TRBV6-3, the J call TRBJ1-1; D is ambiguous. Germline CDR1 MNHEY, CDR2 SVGEGT. This CDR3 is 13 amino acids long. V lost 5 bases and J 1 base, leaving 8 bases between the germline ends. The CDR3 DNA sequence: TGTGCCAGCAGTCCCGCAGAGAACACTGAAGCTTTCTTT. Translated, it gives CASSPAENTEAFF.

The chain uses TRBV19 and TRBJ1-2; D unclear. The CDR3 extends over 12 amino acids. V was shortened by 0 bases and J by 2 bases, with 1 base between the two germline ends. Germline CDR1 LNHDA, CDR2 SQIVND (reference sequence). The CDR3 sequence: CASSIENYGYTF. DNA of the CDR3: TGTGCCAGTAGTATAGAGAACTATGGCTACACCTTC.

This rearrangement joins TRBV19 to TRBJ2-7, with a tentative D call TRBD1 (5 bases). V was clipped by 5 bases and J by 1 base, with 12 bases between them. Germline CDR1 is LNHDA and CDR2 is SQIVND (reference sequence). The CDR3 loop spans 14 amino acids. The CDR3 region is CASSLQDTSYEQYF. CDR3 nucleotide sequence: TGTGCCAGTAGTCTGCAGGACACGTCCTACGAGCAGTACTTC.

This sequence joins TRBV5-1 and TRBJ1-2, with no clear D. CDR1 is SGHRS, CDR2 YFSETQ, per germline. The CDR3 loop spans 13 amino acids. Deletions cut 0 bases from V and 6 bases from J, with 9 bases between. The CDR3 DNA reads as TGCGCCAGCAGCTTGGAGGCAGTTGATGGCTACACCTTC. The encoded protein is CASSLEAVDGYTF.

This clonotype was seen at least ten times. The chain carries TRBV10-3 and TRBJ1-2; TRBD1 matches 9 bases. Germline V CDR1 and CDR2: ENHRY, SYGVKD. CDR3 size: 13 residues. V was clipped by 5 bases and J by 4 bases; unmatched bases: 2. This CDR3 is CAISTGGSYGYTF. For the CDR3, the DNA is TGTGCCATCAGTACAGGGGGCTCCTATGGCTACACCTTC.

This clonotype was seen repeatedly, ten times or more. The rearrangement joins TRBV6-2 or TRBV6-3 to TRBJ1-5; D gene unclear. V was pared by 5 bases and J by 2 bases, with 7 bases between. CDR3 size: 13 residues. The V gene's germline CDR1 is MNHEY and CDR2 SVGEGT. This chain's CDR3 is CASSPAGNQPQHF. CDR3 DNA: TGTGCCAGCAGTCCGGCGGGCAATCAGCCCCAGCATTTT.

Ten or more counts support this clonotype. The chain combines TRBV18 with TRBJ2-1, with D unresolved. Trimming took 3 bases from V and 8 from J, leaving 5 bases between them. Germline CDR1 KGHSH, CDR2 LQKENI. There are 11 residues in the CDR3. The CDR3 DNA sequence: TGTGCCAGCTCACCTGTCTATGAGCAGTTCTTC. It yields the protein CASSPVYEQFF.

This clonotype has a count of ten or more. The CDR3 protein is CASSFESGFVAGANVLTF. The DNA for the CDR3 is TGTGCCAGCAGTTTTGAAAGTGGCTTCGTCGCTGGGGCCAACGTCCTGACTTTC. The chain has TRBV12-3 or TRBV12-4 and TRBJ2-6; D unclear. V lost 3 bases and J lost 2, with 17 bases in between. The CDR3 is 18 amino acids.